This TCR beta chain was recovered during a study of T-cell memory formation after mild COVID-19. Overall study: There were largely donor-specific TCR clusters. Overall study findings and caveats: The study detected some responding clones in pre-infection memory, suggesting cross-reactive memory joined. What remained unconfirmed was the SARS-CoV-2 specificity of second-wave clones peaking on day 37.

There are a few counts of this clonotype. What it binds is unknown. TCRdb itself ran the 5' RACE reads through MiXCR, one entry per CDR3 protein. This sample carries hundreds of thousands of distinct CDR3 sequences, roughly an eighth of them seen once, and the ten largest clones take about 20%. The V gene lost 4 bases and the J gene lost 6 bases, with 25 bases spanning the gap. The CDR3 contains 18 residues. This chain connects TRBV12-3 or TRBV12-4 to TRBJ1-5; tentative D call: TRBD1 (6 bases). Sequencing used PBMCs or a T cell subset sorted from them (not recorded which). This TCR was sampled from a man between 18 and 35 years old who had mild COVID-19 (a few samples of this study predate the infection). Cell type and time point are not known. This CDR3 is CASSSIEVSGDYIQPQHF. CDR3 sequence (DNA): TGTGCCAGCAGTTCTATAGAGGTATCAGGGGATTATATTCAGCCCCAGCATTTT.